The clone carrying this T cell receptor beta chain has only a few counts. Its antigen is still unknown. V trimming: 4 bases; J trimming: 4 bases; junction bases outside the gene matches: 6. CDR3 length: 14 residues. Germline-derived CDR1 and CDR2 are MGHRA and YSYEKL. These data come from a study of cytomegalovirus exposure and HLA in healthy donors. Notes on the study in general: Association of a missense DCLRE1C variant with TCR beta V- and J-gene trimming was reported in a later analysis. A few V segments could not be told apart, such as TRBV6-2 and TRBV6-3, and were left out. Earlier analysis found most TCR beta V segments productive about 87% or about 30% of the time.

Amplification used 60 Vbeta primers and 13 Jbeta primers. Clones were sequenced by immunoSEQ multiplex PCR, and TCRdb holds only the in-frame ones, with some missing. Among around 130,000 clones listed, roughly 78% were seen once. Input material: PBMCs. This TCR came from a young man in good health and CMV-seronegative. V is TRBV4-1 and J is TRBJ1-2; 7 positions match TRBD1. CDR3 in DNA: TGCGCCAGCAGCCTGCGGACAGGAAGCTATGGCTACACCTTC. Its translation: CASSLRTGSYGYTF.